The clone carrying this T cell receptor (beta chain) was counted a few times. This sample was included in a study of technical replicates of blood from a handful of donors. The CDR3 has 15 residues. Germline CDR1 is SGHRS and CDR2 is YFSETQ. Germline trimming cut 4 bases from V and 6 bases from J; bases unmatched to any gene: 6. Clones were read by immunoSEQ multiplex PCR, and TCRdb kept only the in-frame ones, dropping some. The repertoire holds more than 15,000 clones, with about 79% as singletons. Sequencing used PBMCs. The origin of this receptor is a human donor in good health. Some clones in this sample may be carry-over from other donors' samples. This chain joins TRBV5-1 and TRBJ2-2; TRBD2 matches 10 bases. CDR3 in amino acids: CASSTTSGISGELFF. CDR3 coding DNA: TGCGCCAGCAGCACCACTAGCGGGATCTCCGGGGAGCTGTTTTTT.